In this sample, the clone carrying this T cell receptor beta chain turned up many times. The sample is drawn from a study of breast tumors, draining lymph nodes, adjacent tissues. MiXCR was run by TCRdb on the multiplex PCR reads, yielding one entry per CDR3 protein. The sample carries over 35,000 distinct CDR3 sequences, roughly 32% recorded once. The specimen sequenced was breast tumor tissue. The TCR was taken from a female donor with breast cancer. Some clones in this sample may be carry-over from other donors' samples.

The CDR3 here is CASSLTSSLGDEQFF. For the CDR3, the DNA is TGTGCCAGCAGCTTAACGTCTTCCCTAGGCGATGAGCAGTTCTTC. The rearrangement uses TRBV7-3 and TRBJ2-1; D call uncertain. Deletions cut 0 bases from V and 8 bases from J, with 14 bases between. The CDR3 loop spans 15 amino acids. Germline V gene lookup returns CDR1 SGHTA and CDR2 FQGTGA.